This note documents a single T cell receptor beta chain sequence. Its antigen is undetermined. This entry belongs to a study of T cell repertoires in cytomegalovirus infection. Study information: Alongside well-studied HLA-B-restricted CMV epitopes, recently identified HLA-C-restricted CMV epitopes were also used. The public TCR beta signatures pointed to both CMV infection and matching HLA type. Study-level findings and limits: In two of eight donors, the top clonotype was HLA-C-restricted CMV-specific. Totalled public TCR beta family frequency picked out people who carried CMV plus the relevant HLA.

TCRdb re-called the reads through MiXCR, storing one row per CDR3 protein. This sample has fewer than 150,000 distinct CDR3 sequences, with around 30% found just once. The V gene's germline CDR1 is MNHNS and CDR2 SASEGT. The CDR3 length is 14 residues. V was cut by 4 bases and J by 4 bases, with 11 bases left in between. The sequence came from a human donor in good health (CMV status not recorded). Some clones in this sample may be carry-over from other donors' samples. The sample was CD8+ T cells from cultured PBMCs, taken from culture after CMV antigen stimulation. The chain carries TRBV6-1 and TRBJ1-3, with D maybe TRBD1 (5 bases). Here the CDR3 reads CASSAQGSGNTIYF. CDR3 in DNA: TGTGCCAGCAGTGCGCAGGGATCCGGAAACACCATATATTTT.